The 25 T cell receptor beta chains reported below all come from one sample, sequenced in a study of T cell responses to AZD1222 COVID-19 vaccine. The data were produced by immunoSEQ multiplex PCR, yet TCRdb's version contains in-frame clones alone and is incomplete. The sample lists about 97,000 clones; 88% were seen once. The material sequenced was peripheral blood, taken on day 0 of AZD1222 vaccination. The receptor set was obtained from an adult in good health.

The rearrangement links TRBV5-6 to TRBJ1-1, with D perhaps matching TRBD1 (5 bases). V lost 3 bases to trimming and J lost 10 bases, with 19 bases between them. The CDR3 spans 14 residues. Per the germline V gene, CDR1 is SGHDT and CDR2 is YYEEEE. Here the CDR3 reads CASSYTAPREAAFF. The CDR3 nucleotides are TGTGCCAGCAGCTACACAGCCCCCAGGGAGGCAGCTTTCTTT.

The V call is TRBV14, the J call TRBJ2-6; D possibly matches TRBD1 or TRBD2 (5 bases each). V was clipped by 4 bases and J by 2 bases, with 12 bases between them. Germline V lookup: CDR1 SGHDN, CDR2 FVKESK. This CDR3 is 16 amino acids long. This CDR3 reads CASSRDVGAGANVLTF. CDR3 DNA sequence: TGTGCCAGCAGCCGGGACGTTGGTGCTGGGGCCAACGTCCTGACTTTC.

This clone was counted between two and nine times. V usage is TRBV6-4 and J usage is TRBJ1-1; possibly TRBD1 for D (5 bases). The length of the CDR3 is 15 residues. Between the trimmed V and J ends, which lost 0 bases and 10 bases, there was a span of 18 bases. CDR1 and CDR2 from the germline V gene are MRHNA and SNTAGT. The DNA for the CDR3 is TGTGCCAGCAGTGACTCGATCTCCAGCCGGGGGTCAGCTTTCTTT. Amino acids: CASSDSISSRGSAFF.

This chain joins TRBV29-1 and TRBJ2-1, with 10 positions matching TRBD2. Looked up from germline, CDR1 is SQVTM and CDR2 is ANQGSEA. The J segment lost 14 bases and the V segment lost 2 bases, leaving 9 bases of the junction unmatched. CDR3 length: 13 residues. CDR3 loop: CSVEWGAGLAKFF. The CDR3 nucleotides are TGCAGCGTTGAATGGGGGGCGGGACTAGCGAAGTTCTTC.

Comment on this clone: Distinct nucleotide sequences in the sample also encode this CDR3. As DNA, the CDR3 is TGTGCCTCCAAGGGGCTTGGCACCGGGGAGCTGTTTTTT. It yields the protein CASKGLGTGELFF. The chain has TRBV12-3 or TRBV12-4 and TRBJ2-2; possibly TRBD1 for D (5 bases). Trimming cost V 11 bases and J 4 bases, with 14 bases left between them. CDR3 length: 13 amino acids.

The chain is built from TRBV2 and TRBJ2-7; D is unclear. The germline CDR1 and CDR2 sequences are SNHLY and FYNNEI. The V end lost 4 bases, the J end lost 5 bases, and 15 bases lay between the germline ends. The CDR3 has 14 residues. CDR3: CASSGNPGVHEQYF. CDR3 coding DNA: TGTGCCAGCAGTGGGAACCCGGGCGTCCACGAGCAGTACTTC.

This clone occurred a few times. The chain recombines TRBV5-1 with TRBJ1-4; 7 nucleotides agree with TRBD1. Trimming at V came to 4 bases and at J to 11 bases, leaving 8 bases not matched to a gene. Germline loops: CDR1 SGHRS, CDR2 YFSETQ. CDR3 size: 13 residues. CDR3 nucleotides: TGCGCCAGCAGCCCGAGGACAGGAGAGAAACTGTTTTTT. Translation: CASSPRTGEKLFF.

J is TRBJ1-4 and V is TRBV7-5; TRBD1 is taken as the D call from the table, unchecked against the DNA. TRBV7-5 is a listed pseudogene. The CDR3 consists of 20 residues. CDR3 in DNA: TGTGCCAGAAGCGAGGGGTGTACAGGGGGCGCAGCGACAACTAATGAAAAACTGTTTTTT. Encoded protein: CARSEGCTGGAATTNEKLFF.

The chain joins TRBV25-1 to TRBJ1-6; D ambiguous. Per germline, CDR1 MGHDK and CDR2 SYGVNS. Trimming took off 10 bases at V and 4 bases at J, with 14 bases between the two ends. The CDR3 has 14 amino acids. Here the CDR3 DNA reads TGTGCCAATCCTTTGTATCTGTATAATTCACCCCTCCACTTT. Its translation is CANPLYLYNSPLHF.

The chain combines TRBV6-4 with TRBJ2-3; tentatively, D is TRBD2 (5 bases). In germline, CDR1 is MRHNA, CDR2 SNTAGT. This CDR3 has 14 amino acids. Trimming cost V 3 bases and J 0 bases, with 7 bases left between them. Here the CDR3 reads CASSEGGSTDTQYF. The CDR3 coding sequence is TGTGCCAGCAGTGAAGGAGGTAGCACAGATACGCAGTATTTT.

The J gene is TRBJ1-2, the V gene TRBV5-4, with D possibly TRBD1 on 5 matching bases. V was shortened by 3 bases and J by 4 bases, with 10 bases between the two germline ends. The CDR3 is made up of 13 amino acids. The germline gives CDR1 SGHNT, CDR2 YYREEE (reference sequence). The CDR3 DNA sequence: TGTGCCAGCAGCTGGGACGTGGGCTATGGCTACACCTTC. Translating it yields CASSWDVGYGYTF. Using reference TRBV5-4 and TRBJ1-2 for the parts outside the CDR3, the full variable domain is ETGVTQSPTHLIKTRGQQVTLRCSSQSGHNTVSWYQQALGQGPQFIFQYYREEENGRGNFPPRFSGLQFPNYSSELNVNALELDDSALYLCASSWDVGYGYTFGSGTRLTVV.

Concerning this clone: The conserved final phenylalanine or tryptophan is absent from the CDR3, which likely points to a read error. No DNA is shown, since the ends of the CDR3 on it are uncertain; the CDR3 is the one TCRdb lists. The rearrangement joins TRBV9 to TRBJ1-1; TRBD1, the D gene given by the table, was not confirmed from the DNA. Inclusive of both ends, the CDR3 amounts to 14 amino acids. The germline V gene has CDR1 SGDLS and CDR2 YYNGEE. This chain's CDR3 is CASSGGPRGTDILL.

The chain couples TRBV2 to TRBJ1-2, with TRBD1 matching 8 bases. The CDR3 is made up of 16 amino acids. Unmatched junction bases numbered 9, after V lost 3 bases and J lost 3 bases. Germline CDR1 is SNHLY and CDR2 is FYNNEI. CDR3 amino acids: CASSDRQGIGDYGYTF. CDR3 nucleotide sequence: TGTGCCAGCAGTGACAGACAGGGGATCGGTGACTATGGCTACACCTTC.

In nucleotides, the CDR3 is TGTGCCAGTAGTATAGAAAAGACAGGGATAGGCAATGAGCAGTTCTTC. This gives the protein CASSIEKTGIGNEQFF. The gene calls are TRBV19 and TRBJ2-1; 7 bases map to TRBD1. The CDR3 loop spans 16 amino acids. Germline assignment: CDR1 LNHDA and CDR2 SQIVND (reference sequence). The trim removed 0 bases at V and 6 bases at J, leaving 8 bases unmatched. Full variable domain (rest looked up from reference TRBV19 and TRBJ2-1): DGGITQSPKYLFRKEGQNVTLSCEQNLNHDAMYWYRQDPGQGLRLIYYSQIVNDFQKGDIAEGYSVSREKKESFPLTVTSAQKNPTAFYLCASSIEKTGIGNEQFFGPGTRLTVL.

The chain couples TRBV5-4 to TRBJ2-7; D may match TRBD1 or TRBD2 (5 bases each). In germline, CDR1 is SGHNT, CDR2 YYREEE (reference sequence). The V gene lost 0 bases and the J gene lost 1 base, with 11 bases spanning the gap. The CDR3 spans 15 residues. DNA of the CDR3: TGTGCCAGCAGCTTGGCCGGGGCAGAGTCCTACGAGCAGTACTTC. As protein: CASSLAGAESYEQYF.

V is TRBV11-2 and J is TRBJ1-2; D is perhaps TRBD1 (5 bases). Germline lookup yields CDR1 SGHAT and CDR2 FQNNGV. The V and J ends lost 0 bases and 8 bases respectively, with 7 bases between them. There are 12 residues in the CDR3. The CDR3 spells CASSLEGVGYTF. The DNA for the CDR3 is TGTGCCAGCAGCTTAGAAGGGGTGGGCTACACCTTC.

The chain has TRBV6-4 and TRBJ1-2, with TRBD1 identical over 7 bases. This CDR3 contains 14 residues. Germline assignment: CDR1 MRHNA and CDR2 SNTAGT. With 0 bases clipped from V and 6 bases from J, the junction kept 4 bases outside the gene matches. This CDR3 is CASSDSGQAHGYTF. Written as DNA, the CDR3 is TGTGCCAGCAGTGACTCCGGACAGGCCCATGGCTACACCTTC.

The sample holds one count of this clone. The chain carries TRBV5-5 and TRBJ2-4, with a possible D match to TRBD2 (5 bases). Germline V gene sequence: CDR1 SGHKS, CDR2 YYEKEE (reference sequence). The CDR3 is made up of 11 amino acids. Trimming took 4 bases from V and 9 from J, leaving 8 bases between them. The CDR3 loop reads CASSPEGIQYF. The CDR3 DNA reads TGTGCCAGCAGCCCCGAGGGCATTCAGTACTTC. Full variable domain (remainder filled in from reference TRBV5-5 and TRBJ2-4): DAGVTQSPTHLIKTRGQQVTLRCSPISGHKSVSWYQQVLGQGPQFIFQYYEKEERGRGNFPDRFSARQFPNYSSELNVNALLLGDSALYLCASSPEGIQYFGAGTRLSVL.

The rearrangement links TRBV28 to TRBJ2-4; D is unclear. This CDR3 comprises 13 residues. V was pared by 3 bases and J by 0 bases, with 3 bases between. Germline CDR1 reads MDHEN; CDR2 reads SYDVKM. In DNA form, the CDR3 reads TGTGCCAGCAGTTTGCCAGCCAAAAACATTCAGTACTTC. Amino acid sequence: CASSLPAKNIQYF.

The chain recombines TRBV6-5 with TRBJ2-6; the D is unclear. Germline V gene sequence: CDR1 MNHEY, CDR2 SVGAGI. CDR3 size: 15 residues. V was trimmed by 8 bases and J by 4 bases, leaving 15 bases between them. The CDR3 loop reads CASRATTPGANVLTF. DNA of the CDR3: TGTGCCAGCCGAGCCACTACGCCGGGGGCCAACGTCCTGACTTTC.

Only one count was recorded for this clone. J is TRBJ2-5 and V is TRBV4-1; D uncertain. The CDR3 extends over 13 amino acids. Germline V gene sequence: CDR1 MGHRA, CDR2 YSYEKL. The V end lost 4 bases, the J end lost 5 bases, and 11 bases lay between the germline ends. CDR3 DNA: TGCGCCAGCAGCCTTAATAGGCTGGAGACCCAGTACTTC. This gives the protein CASSLNRLETQYF.

The chain employs TRBV7-9 and TRBJ2-1, with TRBD2 matching 11 bases. The V gene's germline CDR1 is SEHNR and CDR2 FQNEAQ (reference sequence). Trimming took 4 bases from V and 1 from J; bases not matched to a gene: 3. The CDR3 has 16 residues. CDR3 sequence (DNA): TGTGCCAGCAGCTCGTCTAGCGGGGGGTCCTACAATGAGCAGTTCTTC. It codes for CASSSSSGGSYNEQFF.

V gene TRBV28 combines with J gene TRBJ1-2; D uncertain. The CDR3 has 12 amino acids. Trimming removed 7 bases from V and 4 bases from J, with 10 bases in between. Germline-derived CDR1 and CDR2 are MDHEN and SYDVKM. The CDR3 nucleotides are TGTGCCAGCACCCCGTCTGGCTATGGCTACACCTTC. This gives the protein CASTPSGYGYTF.

The sample holds one count of this clone. This chain uses TRBV7-2 with TRBJ2-6; TRBD1 is a possible D gene (6 bases). CDR3 length: 18 residues. V shed 2 bases and J shed 2 bases, with 16 bases lying between them. Germline assignment: CDR1 SGHTA and CDR2 FQGNSA. The CDR3 spells CASSLSLTGIPGANVLTF. The CDR3 DNA is TGTGCCAGCAGCTTATCTCTAACAGGGATCCCTGGGGCCAACGTCCTGACTTTC. The full variable domain, its missing parts supplied by reference TRBV7-2 and TRBJ2-6, is GAGVSQSPSNKVTEKGKDVELRCDPISGHTALYWYRQSLGQGLEFLIYFQGNSAPDKSGLPSDRFSAERTGGSVSTLTIQRTQQEDSAVYLCASSLSLTGIPGANVLTFGAGSRLTVL.

The rearrangement links TRBV30 to TRBJ1-4; 10 bases fit TRBD1. V lost 5 bases to trimming and J lost 7 bases; unmatched junction nucleotides: 4. Germline values: CDR1 GTSNPN, CDR2 SVGIG (reference sequence). The CDR3 loop spans 13 amino acids. CDR3 protein: CAWAGTGAEKLFF. The DNA for the CDR3 is TGTGCCTGGGCCGGGACAGGGGCTGAAAAACTGTTTTTT.